This TCR beta chain was captured by sequencing in a study of blood T cell repertoires in COVID-19 (dated by TCRdb to 2020 to 2021). At the level of the whole study: The collaborator samples originated in the United States, Italy and Spain and spanned the acute and convalescent phases of COVID-19. The material from the prospective study consisted of cDNA or gDNA derived from T cells, B-cell-depleted T cells, or PBMCs. Subjects who had been exposed to COVID-19, were actively infected with it, or had recovered from it provided the deeply sampled blood TCRbeta repertoires that made up the dataset. The repertoires were released in a freely available public database intended as a resource for research on the immune response to SARS-CoV-2. The samples were drawn from two sources: the first 160 participants of the ongoing ImmuneRACE study, and some 1,300 subjects contributed by 6 global collaborators. Nearly every sample came with metadata listing a de-identified subject ID, COVID-19 status, age in years and sex. Where available, HLA class I and class II types were taken from metadata supplied by the sample provider and were not determined by assay-based typing.

Collaborating institutions collected whole blood in K2EDTA tubes following their own protocols. Collaborator samples were shipped for TCRbeta analysis as frozen whole blood, isolated PBMCs, or DNA extracted from either sample type. The research as a whole found: Clinical and demographic metadata were provided uncurated, with the amount varying by source and participant.

TCRbeta CDR3 regions were amplified from genomic DNA using the immunoSEQ Assay, a bias-controlled multiplex PCR. On the study's bioinformatics: Nucleated cell counts per sample were estimated from amplification of reference gene primers within the assay. To quantify the absolute abundance of each unique TCRbeta CDR3 rearrangement, sequence reads were collapsed and filtered. For each sample, productive Simpson clonality was calculated as the square root of Simpson's diversity index over productive rearrangements. Sourced from immuneACCESS, this table was stored by TCRdb with only in-frame sequences that have V and J called. A share of the clones is absent; for the studies checked, an unresolved V gene accounts for under half, and the remainder has no known explanation. The DNA was the basis for D and trimming; V, J and clone size are from that table. The sample table holds about 380,000 clones, of which about 85% were seen once. The ten largest account for approximately 3.7% of the sample.

As to this clone: What antigen it recognizes has not been identified. Per-base qualities were not stored, and no clone one base away is much larger.

Between the V and J ends, shortened by 0 bases and 3 bases respectively, the junction contains 11 bases. Taken from the germline V gene, the CDR1 and CDR2 loops are SGHDN and FVKESK. The CDR3 runs 15 residues from the cysteine to the phenylalanine. Only the CDR3 portion is preserved as DNA: 45 bases, with reading frame beginning at the first base. The material sequenced was peripheral blood. Recombination joined TRBV14 with TRBJ1-2; the D gene is possibly TRBD1, with 5 bases matching. The sequence derives from a woman between 18 and 30 years old with acute or convalescent COVID-19. CDR3 protein: CASSQERGAYYGYTF. The nucleotide sequence reads as follows: TGTGCCAGCAGCCAAGAAAGGGGTGCTTACTATGGCTACACCTTC.